These 19 T cell receptor beta chains came from one sample sequenced in a study of blood T cell repertoires in COVID-19. Libraries were prepared by immunoSEQ multiplex PCR; TCRdb keeps only in-frame clonotypes and omits some of them. This table holds approximately 110,000 clones, around 76% found once. The sequencing sample was made of peripheral blood. Every receptor here comes from a woman in her sixties or seventies with acute or convalescent COVID-19.

V and J are TRBV30 and TRBJ2-7; 8 bases map to TRBD1. The CDR3 spans 15 residues. Germline-derived CDR1 and CDR2 are GTSNPN and SVGIG (reference sequence). Losses at the gene ends were 2 bases for V and 6 bases for J; bases not matched to a gene: 12. The CDR3 DNA reads TGTGCCTGGAGTAGGGGGACAGGCCCAAACGGCGAGCAGTACTTC. Its translation: CAWSRGTGPNGEQYF.

The chain is built from TRBV14 and TRBJ2-2, with 9 nucleotides matching TRBD2. The CDR3 runs 19 residues. Unmatched junction bases numbered 11, after V lost 1 base and J lost 2 bases. The germline CDR1 and CDR2 sequences are SGHDN and FVKESK. CDR3 DNA: TGTGCCAGCAGCCAAGTCTACCTAGCGGGGCTACCAAACACCGGGGAGCTGTTTTTT. Translated: CASSQVYLAGLPNTGELFF.

V is TRBV13 and J is TRBJ2-7, with TRBD1 matching 10 bases. After removal of 5 bases from V and 0 bases from J, the junction contained 13 bases not matched to a gene. The length of the CDR3 is 18 residues. From germline, CDR1 is PRHDT and CDR2 FYEKMQ (reference sequence). This CDR3 is CASSQITGTGVPSYEQYF. The CDR3 DNA is TGTGCCAGCAGCCAAATTACCGGGACAGGGGTCCCCTCCTACGAGCAGTACTTC.

The table lists this clone with many counts. The CDR3 DNA follows: TGTGCCAGCAGCTCGCAGACAGGGGGACTTACTAATGAAAAACTGTTTTTT. Translating it yields CASSSQTGGLTNEKLFF. V usage is TRBV7-6 and J usage is TRBJ1-4, with 9 bases that match TRBD1. CDR1 and CDR2 (germline): SGHVS, FNYEAQ. The CDR3 spans 17 residues. J gave up 2 bases and V 4 bases, and 8 bases lay outside the gene matches.

The rearrangement uses TRBV7-9 and TRBJ1-2; TRBD1 is a possible D gene (5 bases). Trimming removed 4 bases from V and 2 bases from J, with 11 bases in between. In germline, CDR1 is SEHNR, CDR2 FQNEAQ (reference sequence). This CDR3 has 14 residues. The CDR3 nucleotides are TGTGCCAGCAGCTACCGGGACTTGAACTATGGCTACACCTTC. It yields the protein CASSYRDLNYGYTF.

This clone turned up a few times. The CDR3 is CSVSRDRGDEQFF. The CDR3 DNA reads as TGCAGCGTTTCAAGGGACAGGGGGGATGAGCAGTTCTTC. The chain joins TRBV29-1 to TRBJ2-1, with TRBD1 matching 11 bases. The CDR3 runs 13 residues. J lost 8 bases, V lost 5 bases, and 5 bases had no gene match. CDR1 is SQVTM, CDR2 ANQGSEA, per germline.

This clone appeared a single time. J is TRBJ2-7 and V is TRBV4-1; the D gene is possibly TRBD1 (6 bases). Germline CDR1 and CDR2: MGHRA and YSYEKL. The V end was cut by 2 bases, the J end by 7 bases, with 27 bases between. The CDR3 spans 18 residues. Here the CDR3 DNA reads TGCGCCAGCAGCCAAATCAGATGGGGGCCCGGAACTACGAAAGAGCAGTACTTC. It is translated as CASSQIRWGPGTTKEQYF.

The table lists this clone with a few counts. The V and J genes are TRBV29-1 and TRBJ2-7; TRBD2 aligns across 7 bases. CDR1 is SQVTM and CDR2 is ANQGSEA in the germline V gene. Germline trimming cut 7 bases from V and 0 bases from J; bases unmatched to any gene: 6. The CDR3 runs 13 residues. The chain's CDR3 is CSASAGSSYEQYF. The CDR3 DNA reads TGCAGCGCATCAGCGGGGAGCTCCTACGAGCAGTACTTC.

This chain connects TRBV4-3 to TRBJ1-1; possible D gene TRBD1, 6 bases. The germline V gene encodes CDR1 LGHNA and CDR2 YSLEER. The CDR3 loop spans 14 amino acids. V was trimmed by 4 bases and J by 1 base, leaving 10 bases between them. CDR3 amino acids: CASSRTTGNTEAFF. CDR3 DNA: TGCGCCAGCAGCCGAACGACAGGGAACACTGAAGCTTTCTTT.

V gene TRBV6-5 combines with J gene TRBJ1-2; weak D call: TRBD1 (5 bases). The V end was cut by 2 bases, the J end by 3 bases, with 10 bases between. The CDR3 extends over 14 amino acids. CDR1 and CDR2 (germline): MNHEY, SVGAGI. The CDR3 is CASSYRGQYYGYTF. For the CDR3, the DNA is TGTGCCAGCAGTTACAGGGGTCAATACTATGGCTACACCTTC.

CDR3 residues: CASRPTGGGQPQHF. CDR3 DNA: TGTGCCAGCAGACCCACAGGGGGCGGTCAGCCCCAGCATTTT. The chain combines TRBV6-5 with TRBJ1-5, with 9 bases fitting TRBD1. After removal of 6 bases from V and 6 bases from J, the junction contained 6 bases not matched to a gene. CDR1 is MNHEY and CDR2 is SVGAGI in the germline V gene. The CDR3 contains 14 residues.

This sequence joins TRBV5-1 and TRBJ1-4; D might be TRBD1 (6 bases). The CDR3 runs to 16 residues. Trimming stripped 5 bases from V and 8 bases from J, with 22 bases between. Germline V lookup: CDR1 SGHRS, CDR2 YFSETQ. The CDR3 sequence is CASSRAMTGGGEKLFF. The CDR3 nucleotides read TGCGCCAGCAGTCGGGCAATGACAGGCGGGGGCGAAAAACTGTTTTTT.

The sample holds one count of this clone. The chain employs TRBV7-9 and TRBJ2-1; tentatively, D is TRBD1 (6 bases). V was cut by 5 bases and J by 2 bases, with 10 bases left in between. Germline V lookup: CDR1 SEHNR, CDR2 FQNEAQ (reference sequence). The CDR3 length is 14 residues. As DNA, the CDR3 is TGTGCCAGCAGCCTGACAGGAGCCTACAATGAGCAGTTCTTC. Translation gives CASSLTGAYNEQFF.

The CDR3 is CASSITGQIYGYTF. In DNA form, the CDR3 reads TGTGCCAGCAGCATAACGGGACAGATCTATGGCTACACCTTC. The rearrangement links TRBV28 to TRBJ1-2; 7 nucleotides align to TRBD1. The CDR3 is 14 amino acids. Looked up from germline, CDR1 is MDHEN and CDR2 is SYDVKM. V dropped 6 bases and J dropped 4; count of bases not matched to a gene: 8.

This chain links TRBV10-3 with TRBJ1-2; possibly TRBD1 for D (5 bases). The CDR3 contains 13 residues. Germline assignment: CDR1 ENHRY and CDR2 SYGVKD. V was shortened by 5 bases and J by 9 bases, with 16 bases between the two germline ends. In DNA form, the CDR3 reads TGTGCCATCAGTACGACGGACCTGGGGCGCTACACCTTC. As protein: CAISTTDLGRYTF.

This clone was recorded only once. This chain joins TRBV7-9 and TRBJ1-4; 9 nucleotides line up with TRBD1. CDR1 and CDR2 (germline): SEHNR, FQNEAQ (reference sequence). The ends lost 3 bases at V and 7 bases at J; junction bases unmatched: 6. The CDR3 is made up of 15 amino acids. The CDR3 bases are TGTGCCAGCAGCTTTCCGACAGGGGGGATTGAAAAACTGTTTTTT. Translation: CASSFPTGGIEKLFF.

A single count supports this clone. The rearrangement joins TRBV3-1 (or the pseudogene TRBV3-2) to TRBJ2-7; tentative D call: TRBD1 (6 bases). Looked up from germline, CDR1 is LGHDT and CDR2 is YNNKEL (reference sequence). Trimming stripped 4 bases from V and 5 bases from J, with 27 bases between. CDR3 length: 18 residues. The CDR3 DNA sequence: TGTGCCAGCAGCCGATCTACAATGGGGGCAGGGCAACGGAACGAGCAGTACTTC. Protein: CASSRSTMGAGQRNEQYF.

In this sample, this clone turned up a few times. This chain links TRBV27 with TRBJ2-1; 7 nucleotides align to TRBD2. The CDR3 is 15 amino acids. CDR1 MNHEY and CDR2 SMNVEV come from the germline V gene (reference sequence). Losses at the gene ends were 6 bases for V and 1 base for J; bases not matched to a gene: 6. In DNA form, the CDR3 reads TGTGCCAGCAGCTACGGGGGGAAATCCTACAATGAGCAGTTCTTC. Encoded protein: CASSYGGKSYNEQFF.

The chain has TRBV18 and TRBJ2-1, with D unclear. This CDR3 is 15 amino acids long. Germline CDR1 reads KGHSH; CDR2 reads LQKENI. The V end lost 4 bases, the J end lost 2 bases, and 12 bases lay between the germline ends. CDR3 residues: CASSRLQSAYNEQFF. The CDR3 DNA reads as TGTGCCAGCTCACGCCTCCAGTCTGCCTACAATGAGCAGTTCTTC.